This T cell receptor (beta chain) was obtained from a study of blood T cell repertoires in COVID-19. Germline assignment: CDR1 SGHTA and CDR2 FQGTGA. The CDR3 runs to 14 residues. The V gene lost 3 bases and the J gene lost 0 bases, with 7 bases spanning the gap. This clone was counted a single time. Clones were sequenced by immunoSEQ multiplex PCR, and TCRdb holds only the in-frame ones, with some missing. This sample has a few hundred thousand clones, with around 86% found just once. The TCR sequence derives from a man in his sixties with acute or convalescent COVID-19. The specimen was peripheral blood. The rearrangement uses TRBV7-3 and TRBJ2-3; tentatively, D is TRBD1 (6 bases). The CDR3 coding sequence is TGTGCCAGCAGCTTTACAGGGAGCACAGATACGCAGTATTTT. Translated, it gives CASSFTGSTDTQYF. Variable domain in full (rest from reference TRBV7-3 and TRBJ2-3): GAGVSQTPSNKVTEKGKYVELRCDPISGHTALYWYRQSLGQGPEFLIYFQGTGAADDSGLPNDRFFAVRPEGSVSTLKIQRTERGDSAVYLCASSFTGSTDTQYFGPGTRLTVL.